The 21 T cell receptor beta chains listed next were all sequenced from one sample in a study of shared clonotypes between healthy human individuals (dated by TCRdb to about 2020). Library construction relied on the immunoSEQ multiplex PCR assay. TCRdb stores this immuneACCESS table with in-frame sequences only. Part of the clones is absent; in the studies checked, under half of the shortfall reflects unresolved V genes, and no reason is known for the rest. Recorded for this sample are approximately 640,000 clones; about 78% of them occurred a single time. 1.8% of the sample is in the top ten clones. The source material was memory CD4+ T cells sorted from blood. Reading the label with the study, this specimen's cell subset or site is: CD45RA-negative fraction. Receptor source: a woman in her thirties in good health.

V and J are TRBV11-1 and TRBJ2-1; 8 bases map to TRBD2. This CDR3 has 15 residues. Germline-derived CDR1 and CDR2 are SGHAT and FQDESV (reference sequence). Germline trimming cut 1 base from V and 7 bases from J; bases unmatched to any gene: 6. CDR3 region: CASSLVGLVSNEQFF. The CDR3 nucleotides are TGTGCCAGCAGCTTAGTGGGACTAGTCAGTAATGAGCAGTTCTTC.

This clone was counted only a few times. V gene TRBV4-1 combines with J gene TRBJ2-7; 9 bases map to TRBD1. This CDR3 has 15 amino acids. Germline V CDR1 and CDR2: MGHRA, YSYEKL. V was pared by 5 bases and J by 2 bases, with 7 bases of the junction left unmatched. The CDR3 DNA follows: TGCGCCAGCAGCTCGGGACAGGGTGGGGCCTACGAGCAGTACTTC. This gives the protein CASSSGQGGAYEQYF.

Remarks on this clone: Relative to the germline gene, one junction end is altered; a read error may explain this. This chain uses TRBV5-6 with TRBJ2-1; 8 nucleotides match TRBD2. Germline CDR1 and CDR2: SGHDT and YYEEEE. There are 11 residues in the CDR3. The CDR3 spells CASSLSGSEVF. CDR3 DNA: TGTGCCAGCAGCCTGAGCGGGAGTGAGGTCTTC.

This clone occurred many times. The chain joins TRBV10-3 to TRBJ1-2; 9 nucleotides match TRBD1. Germline V gene sequence: CDR1 ENHRY, CDR2 SYGVKD. V dropped 6 bases and J dropped 4; count of bases not matched to a gene: 6. The CDR3 contains 14 residues. CDR3 in amino acids: CAIRAGQGPYGYTF. CDR3 DNA sequence: TGTGCCATCAGAGCGGGACAGGGACCCTATGGCTACACCTTC.

The chain couples TRBV7-2 to TRBJ2-1, with 14 bases that match TRBD2. The CDR3 consists of 16 residues. Trimming removed 3 bases from V and 10 bases from J; junction bases left unmatched: 8. In germline, CDR1 is SGHTA, CDR2 FQGNSA. CDR3 DNA: TGTGCCAGCAGCTTTCACAGGGGACTAGCGGGAGTCGAGCAGTTCTTC. Amino acids: CASSFHRGLAGVEQFF.

This clone was counted only a few times. V usage is TRBV2 and J usage is TRBJ1-2; D unclear. CDR3 length equals 14 residues. V lost 4 bases and J 4 bases, leaving 13 bases between the germline ends. Per the germline V gene, CDR1 is SNHLY and CDR2 is FYNNEI. The CDR3 spells CASSARVDGYGYTF. Written as DNA, the CDR3 is TGTGCCAGCAGTGCAAGGGTGGATGGCTATGGCTACACCTTC.

The chain is built from TRBV6-1 and TRBJ1-3; D possibly corresponds to TRBD1 (6 bases). Germline V lookup: CDR1 MNHNS, CDR2 SASEGT. V lost 1 base and J lost 0, with 7 bases in between. This CDR3 region has 15 residues. The CDR3 spells CASSEDRVSGNTIYF. The CDR3 bases are TGTGCCAGCAGTGAAGACAGGGTCTCTGGAAACACCATATATTTT.

The chain recombines TRBV7-8 with TRBJ1-2; no clear D. The CDR3 loop spans 15 amino acids. Germline values: CDR1 SGHVS, CDR2 FQNEAQ. The germline V and J ends were trimmed by 1 base and 8 bases, with 17 bases remaining between them. The chain's CDR3 is CASSLVASWTGGYTF. CDR3 DNA sequence: TGTGCCAGCAGCTTAGTGGCATCCTGGACGGGAGGCTACACCTTC. Full variable domain (outside the CDR3, taken from reference TRBV7-8 and TRBJ1-2): GAGVSQSPRYKVAKRGQDVALRCDPISGHVSLFWYQQALGQGPEFLTYFQNEAQLDKSGLPSDRFFAERPEGSVSTLKIQRTQQEDSAVYLCASSLVASWTGGYTFGSGTRLTVV.

V gene TRBV4-2 combines with J gene TRBJ2-7; TRBD2 aligns across 8 bases. Germline V lookup: CDR1 LGHNA, CDR2 YNFKEQ. The CDR3 is 16 amino acids. With 0 bases clipped from V and 2 bases from J, the junction kept 6 bases outside the gene matches. The CDR3 loop is CASSQDGLAGTYEQYF. The CDR3 coding sequence is TGTGCCAGCAGCCAAGATGGGCTAGCGGGCACCTACGAGCAGTACTTC.

This clone was observed a handful of times. This chain joins TRBV5-6 and TRBJ2-7; a possible D gene is TRBD2 (5 bases). CDR3 size: 16 residues. Per the germline V gene, CDR1 is SGHDT and CDR2 is YYEEEE. The germline V and J ends were trimmed by 2 bases and 0 bases, with 15 bases remaining between them. The CDR3 here is CASSFFEGQPSYEQYF. CDR3 in DNA: TGTGCCAGCAGCTTTTTCGAGGGTCAGCCCTCCTACGAGCAGTACTTC.

The chain links TRBV5-6 to TRBJ2-5; either TRBD1 or TRBD2 may fit D (6 bases each). This CDR3 is built from 14 residues. Germline V gene sequence: CDR1 SGHDT, CDR2 YYEEEE. V was clipped by 5 bases and J by 5 bases, with 16 bases between them. The CDR3 loop is CASSYPRGRETQYF. The CDR3 bases are TGTGCCAGCAGTTACCCCCGGGGGCGGGAGACCCAGTACTTC.

This chain joins TRBV6-1 and TRBJ2-2; D is unresolved. Germline assignment: CDR1 MNHNS and CDR2 SASEGT. The CDR3 runs to 13 residues. Trimming took 8 bases from V and 6 from J, leaving 13 bases between them. Here the CDR3 reads CASVQFDAGELFF. The CDR3 DNA is TGTGCCAGCGTCCAATTTGACGCCGGGGAGCTGTTTTTT.

The chain carries TRBV10-1 and TRBJ2-1; TRBD2 matches 7 bases. The CDR3 runs to 16 residues. Trimming took 8 bases from V and 3 from J; bases not matched to a gene: 13. Germline V gene lookup returns CDR1 WNHNN and CDR2 SYGVQD (reference sequence). The DNA for the CDR3 is TGCGCCAGCTGGGGGGGTCTAGCGATGTTCTACAATGAGCAGTTCTTC. Translation: CASWGGLAMFYNEQFF.

With regard to this clone: The junction departs from the called germline gene at one end, perhaps through a read error. The chain is built from TRBV14 and TRBJ2-5, with 11 bases aligning to TRBD2. Germline V gene sequence: CDR1 SGHDN, CDR2 FVKESK. The CDR3 runs 15 residues. CDR3 in amino acids: CASNQVLAGGETQYF. DNA of the CDR3: TGTGCCAGCAACCAAGTGCTAGCGGGAGGAGAGACCCAGTACTTC. The full variable domain, its missing parts supplied by reference TRBV14 and TRBJ2-5, is EAGVTQFPSHSVIEKGQTVTLRCDPISGHDNLYWYRRVMGKEIKFLLHFVKESKQDESGMPNNRFLAERTGGTYSTLKVQPAELEDSGVYFCASNQVLAGGETQYFGPGTRLLVL.

V usage is TRBV25-1 and J usage is TRBJ2-1; 11 nucleotides agree with TRBD2. Germline assignment: CDR1 MGHDK and CDR2 SYGVNS. CDR3 length equals 17 residues. V trimming: 2 bases; J trimming: 1 base; junction bases outside the gene matches: 4. CDR3 region: CASSETGTSGSYNEQFF. The CDR3 coding sequence is TGTGCCAGCAGTGAAACCGGGACTAGCGGTTCCTACAATGAGCAGTTCTTC. Full variable domain (missing parts from reference TRBV25-1 and TRBJ2-1): EADIYQTPRYLVIGTGKKITLECSQTMGHDKMYWYQQDPGMELHLIHYSYGVNSTEKGDLSSESTVSRIRTEHFPLTLESARPSHTSQYLCASSETGTSGSYNEQFFGPGTRLTVL.

With respect to this clone: This sample also contains other DNA sequences that code for the same CDR3. This chain connects TRBV19 to TRBJ2-5; D not certain. V was trimmed by 3 bases and J by 3 bases, leaving 2 bases between them. This CDR3 has 11 residues. Germline V CDR1 and CDR2: LNHDA, SQIVND (reference sequence). The CDR3 coding sequence is TGTGCCAGTAGTATTAAAGAGACCCAGTACTTC. Translated: CASSIKETQYF.

The chain joins TRBV5-1 to TRBJ2-7; 15 nucleotides agree with TRBD2. The CDR3 loop spans 18 amino acids. Germline trimming cut 4 bases from V and 5 bases from J; bases unmatched to any gene: 13. Germline CDR1 reads SGHRS; CDR2 reads YFSETQ. This CDR3 is CASSPGWTSGRAVHEQYF. The CDR3 nucleotides are TGCGCCAGCAGCCCCGGGTGGACTAGCGGGAGGGCCGTACACGAGCAGTACTTC. Full variable domain (rest looked up from reference TRBV5-1 and TRBJ2-7): KAGVTQTPRYLIKTRGQQVTLSCSPISGHRSVSWYQQTPGQGLQFLFEYFSETQRNKGNFPGRFSGRQFSNSRSEMNVSTLELGDSALYLCASSPGWTSGRAVHEQYFGPGTRLTVT.

Notes on this clone: In the same sample, other DNA sequences code for this CDR3. This sequence joins TRBV5-1 and TRBJ2-7; D is perhaps TRBD1 or TRBD2 (5 bases each). The CDR3 runs to 14 residues. Germline V CDR1 and CDR2: SGHRS, YFSETQ. Trimming left V 0 bases short and J 1 base short, with 8 bases between. CDR3 bases: TGCGCCAGCAGCTTGGGAGGGGCATCCTACGAGCAGTACTTC. It codes for CASSLGGASYEQYF.

The chain is built from TRBV7-2 and TRBJ2-7; possibly TRBD2 for D (6 bases). The V gene lost 5 bases and the J gene lost 0 bases, with 20 bases spanning the gap. The CDR3 totals 17 residues. In germline, CDR1 is SGHTA, CDR2 FQGNSA. The CDR3 protein is CASSPLGLAISSYEQYF. CDR3 sequence (DNA): TGTGCCAGCAGCCCCCTAGGGCTAGCGATAAGCTCCTACGAGCAGTACTTC.

A remark on this clone: This is likely an artifact of a read error, given a far larger clone one base away. The chain links TRBV29-1 to TRBJ1-3; D might be TRBD1 (5 bases). Germline CDR1 SQVTM, CDR2 ANQGSEA. This CDR3 comprises 14 residues. V lost 6 bases and J 3 bases, leaving 15 bases between the germline ends. The CDR3 is CSVSSGSGGNTIYF. The CDR3 nucleotides read TGCAGCGTCAGTTCAGGGAGCGGTGGAAACACCATATATTTT. Drawing the rest from reference TRBV29-1 and TRBJ1-3, the complete variable domain is SAVISQKPSRDICQRGTSLTIQCQVDSQVTMMFWYRQQPGQSLTLIATANQGSEATYESGFVIDKFPISRPNLTFSTLTVSNMSPEDSSIYLCSVSSGSGGNTIYFGEGSWLTVV.

J is TRBJ2-7 and V is TRBV28; unclear D gene. The germline V gene has CDR1 MDHEN and CDR2 SYDVKM. The CDR3 contains 16 residues. The V and J ends lost 3 bases and 1 base respectively, with 16 bases between them. The CDR3 protein is CASSFGRRRVSYEQYF. The CDR3, as DNA: TGTGCCAGCAGTTTCGGGCGGCGTAGAGTATCCTACGAGCAGTACTTC. The full variable domain, in which reference TRBV28 and TRBJ2-7 provide the parts outside the CDR3, is DVKVTQSSRYLVKRTGEKVFLECVQDMDHENMFWYRQDPGLGLRLIYFSYDVKMKEKGDIPEGYSVSREKKERFSLILESASTNQTSMYLCASSFGRRRVSYEQYFGPGTRLTVT.